The clone carrying this T cell receptor beta chain was detected only a few times. Other nucleotide sequences in the sample specify the same CDR3. Per the original methods: Counts of nucleated cells, estimated from reference gene primer amplification, were obtained. The method was immunoSEQ multiplex PCR; TCRdb's version includes in-frame clones alone and lacks a portion of them. The DNA gave D and trimming, while V, J and clone size come from that table. The sample lists 200,000 to 300,000 clones, over 80% seen once, with about 4% in the top ten. These data come from a study of blood T cell repertoires in COVID-19. As for the study in general: Donors in the United States, Italy and Spain gave samples during acute or convalescent COVID-19.

The source of this sequence is a woman aged 35 to 49 with acute or convalescent COVID-19. Sequencing was performed on peripheral blood.

The CDR3 DNA is TGTGCCAGCTCACCGGGACAGAACACTGAAGCTTTCTTT. Protein: CASSPGQNTEAFF. J is TRBJ1-1 and V is TRBV18; possibly TRBD1 for D (6 bases). The CDR3 runs to 13 residues. Germline V gene sequence: CDR1 KGHSH, CDR2 LQKENI. Trimming removed 3 bases from V and 1 base from J, with 6 bases in between.